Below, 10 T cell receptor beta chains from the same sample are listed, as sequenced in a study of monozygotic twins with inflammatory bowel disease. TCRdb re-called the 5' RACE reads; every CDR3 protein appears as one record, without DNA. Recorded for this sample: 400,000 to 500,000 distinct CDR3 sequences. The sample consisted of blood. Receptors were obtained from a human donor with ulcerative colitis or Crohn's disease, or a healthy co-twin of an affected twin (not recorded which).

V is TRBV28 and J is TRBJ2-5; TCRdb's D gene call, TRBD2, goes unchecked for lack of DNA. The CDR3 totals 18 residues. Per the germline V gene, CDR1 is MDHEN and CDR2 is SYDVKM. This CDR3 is CASSLLNRLAGVSETQYF.

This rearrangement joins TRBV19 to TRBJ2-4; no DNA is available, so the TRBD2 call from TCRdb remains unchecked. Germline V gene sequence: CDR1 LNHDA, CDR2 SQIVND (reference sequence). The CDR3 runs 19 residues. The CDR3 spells CASSSRLAGPLWTKNIQYF.

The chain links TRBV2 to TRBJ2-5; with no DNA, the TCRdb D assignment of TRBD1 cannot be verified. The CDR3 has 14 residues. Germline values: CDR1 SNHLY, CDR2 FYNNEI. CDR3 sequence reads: CASSWGRSRETQYF.

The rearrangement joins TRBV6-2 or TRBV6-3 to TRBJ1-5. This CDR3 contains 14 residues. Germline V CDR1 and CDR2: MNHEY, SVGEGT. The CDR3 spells CASSAELGNQPQHF.

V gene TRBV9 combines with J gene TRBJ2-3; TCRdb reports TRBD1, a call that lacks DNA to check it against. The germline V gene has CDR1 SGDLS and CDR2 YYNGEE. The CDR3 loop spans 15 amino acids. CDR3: CASSVGGHSTDTQYF.

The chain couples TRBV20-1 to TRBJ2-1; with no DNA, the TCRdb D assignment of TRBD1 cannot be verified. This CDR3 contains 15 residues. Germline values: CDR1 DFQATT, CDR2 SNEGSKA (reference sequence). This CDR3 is CSARKGSGPGWEQFF.

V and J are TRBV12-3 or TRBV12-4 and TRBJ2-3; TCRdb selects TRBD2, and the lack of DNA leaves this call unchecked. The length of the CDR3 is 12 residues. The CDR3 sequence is CASSSIAGAPNF.

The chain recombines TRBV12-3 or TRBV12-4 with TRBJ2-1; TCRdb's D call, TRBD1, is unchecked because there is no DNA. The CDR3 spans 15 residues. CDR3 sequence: CASSFGGGRNNEQFF.

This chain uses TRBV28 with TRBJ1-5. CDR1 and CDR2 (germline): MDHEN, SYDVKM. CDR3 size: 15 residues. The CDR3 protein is CASSQSPASGGPQHF.

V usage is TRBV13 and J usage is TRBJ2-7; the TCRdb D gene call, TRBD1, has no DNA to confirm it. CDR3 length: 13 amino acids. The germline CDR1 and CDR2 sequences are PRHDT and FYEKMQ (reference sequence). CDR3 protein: CASSRGGVREQYF.